This T cell receptor (beta chain) was documented in a study of cytomegalovirus exposure and HLA in healthy donors. Study-wide results and caveats: Upon later analysis, TCR association rates were observed to vary by HLA locus, being highest for DRB1 and lowest for HLA-C. Donors belonging to an Asian-associated ancestry cluster reportedly showed fewer N-insertions in productive TCRs than the approximately 640-donor mean, according to what a later analysis found.

Points on this clone: Its matching antigen is unknown.

Trimming stripped 2 bases from V and 4 bases from J, with 11 bases between. The CDR3 length is 14 residues. CDR1 is MGHDK and CDR2 is SYGVNS in the germline V gene. PCR amplification relied on 60 Vbeta primers (plus 13 Jbeta primers). Clones were sequenced by immunoSEQ multiplex PCR, and TCRdb holds only the in-frame ones, with some missing. Of 85,000 to 100,000 clones detected, 75% to 85% appear once; the ten largest clones hold around 3.5%. This receptor was obtained from a male donor in good health and CMV-seropositive. Sequencing was carried out using PBMCs. The rearrangement links TRBV25-1 to TRBJ1-2; D ambiguous. The CDR3 loop reads CASSEGGRIYGYTF. The CDR3 region has the DNA TGTGCCAGCAGTGAAGGCGGGCGGATCTATGGCTACACCTTC.